The 10 T cell receptor beta chains reported below all come from one sample, sequenced in a study of T cells in Graves' hyperthyroidism and ophthalmopathy. From RNA transcripts, TCR beta CDR3 regions were amplified. A set of HTBI primers served as the primers for a first-round RT-PCR of the TCR CDR3. TCRdb re-analysed the multiplex PCR reads in MiXCR, keeping a single row per CDR3 protein. This sample has about 500,000 distinct CDR3 sequences, with about 16% found just once. The sequenced sample consisted of blood. The source of these receptors is a woman aged 25-40 years with Graves' ophthalmopathy.

This clonotype came up many times. This rearrangement joins TRBV30 to TRBJ1-1; D possibly corresponds to TRBD1 (5 bases). Per the germline V gene, CDR1 is GTSNPN and CDR2 is SVGIG (reference sequence). Trimming removed 4 bases from V and 5 bases from J, with 14 bases in between. The CDR3 is 13 amino acids. CDR3 sequence: CAWTLGGETEAFF. CDR3 coding DNA: TGTGCCTGGACCCTCGGGGGGGAAACTGAAGCTTTCTTT.

The chain joins TRBV25-1 to TRBJ2-3; D is unclear. Germline V CDR1 and CDR2: MGHDK, SYGVNS. This CDR3 is 16 amino acids long. V gave up 1 base and J gave up 2 bases, with 13 bases separating them. The CDR3 nucleotides read TGTGCCAGCAGTGAATCCTCCAACTTCATCACAGATACGCAGTATTTT. The encoded protein is CASSESSNFITDTQYF.

This clonotype was seen more than once but under ten times. CDR3 region: CASSMLAGGPDTQYF. CDR3 nucleotide sequence: TGTGCCAGTAGTATGCTAGCGGGAGGGCCAGATACGCAGTATTTT. The rearrangement uses TRBV19 and TRBJ2-3, with 12 bases fitting TRBD2. CDR1 is LNHDA and CDR2 is SQIVND in the germline V gene (reference sequence). CDR3 length: 15 residues. V lost 3 bases, J lost 4 bases, and 2 bases stayed unmatched. The whole variable domain, filled in from reference TRBV19 and TRBJ2-3, reads DGGITQSPKYLFRKEGQNVTLSCEQNLNHDAMYWYRQDPGQGLRLIYYSQIVNDFQKGDIAEGYSVSREKKESFPLTVTSAQKNPTAFYLCASSMLAGGPDTQYFGPGTRLTVL.

This clonotype has ten or more counts. This sequence joins TRBV6-5 and TRBJ2-1, with D unresolved. Trimming pared 3 bases from V and 8 bases from J, leaving 5 bases between. The CDR3 sequence is 11 residues long. The germline CDR1 and CDR2 sequences are MNHEY and SVGAGI. CDR3 DNA: TGTGCCAGCAGTTATAGGGATGAGCAGTTCTTC. Translated, it gives CASSYRDEQFF.

This clonotype was counted ten times or more. This chain joins TRBV13 and TRBJ1-2; D is ambiguous. Germline values: CDR1 PRHDT, CDR2 FYEKMQ (reference sequence). The CDR3 sequence is 17 residues long. V lost 5 bases and J 4 bases, leaving 23 bases between the germline ends. The DNA for the CDR3 is TGTGCCAGCAGCGCCAGCCCCGGCGGCATCGAGGCCTATGGCTACACCTTC. Its translation is CASSASPGGIEAYGYTF.

This clonotype was recorded at least ten times. This sequence joins TRBV6-1 and TRBJ2-3; 10 bases are a match to TRBD1. The CDR3 spans 15 residues. Germline values: CDR1 MNHNS, CDR2 SASEGT. Unmatched junction bases numbered 8, after V lost 6 bases and J lost 5 bases. The CDR3 coding sequence is TGTGCCAGCAGGGGTGGGACAGGGGAACGAGATACGCAGTATTTT. Amino acid sequence: CASRGGTGERDTQYF.

The sample holds a few counts of this clonotype. The rearrangement joins TRBV10-2 to TRBJ2-1; D possibly corresponds to TRBD2 (5 bases). Germline V lookup: CDR1 WSHSY, CDR2 SAAADI. The CDR3 runs 12 residues. Trimming took 6 bases from V and 8 from J, leaving 11 bases between them. The CDR3 sequence is CASSLASYEQFF. The DNA of the CDR3 is TGCGCCAGCAGCCTAGCCTCATATGAGCAGTTCTTC.

This clonotype occurred many times. The rearrangement uses TRBV12-3 or TRBV12-4 and TRBJ2-7, with D possibly being TRBD2 (5 bases). The CDR3 covers 15 residues. With 5 bases removed from V and 6 bases from J, the gap between germline ends came to 20 bases. Written as DNA, the CDR3 is TGTGCCAGCAGTAACCTCTCCCCGGGGATCGGCGAGCAGTACTTC. Protein: CASSNLSPGIGEQYF.

This clonotype was seen only a few times. This chain links TRBV5-5 with TRBJ1-5; tentatively, D is TRBD1 (5 bases). Between the trimmed V and J ends, which lost 7 bases and 2 bases, there was a span of 13 bases. The germline V gene has CDR1 SGHKS and CDR2 YYEKEE (reference sequence). This CDR3 spans 14 amino acids. CDR3 region: CASRRLQGNQPQHF. As DNA, the CDR3 is TGTGCCAGCCGACGCCTACAGGGCAATCAGCCCCAGCATTTT.

This clonotype appeared many times. This chain joins TRBV12-3 or TRBV12-4 and TRBJ2-3; 8 bases line up with TRBD2. V dropped 6 bases and J dropped 3; count of bases not matched to a gene: 11. The CDR3 contains 16 residues. This CDR3 is CASSPRSGGWTDTQYF. The CDR3 DNA reads TGTGCCAGCAGCCCCAGGAGCGGGGGATGGACAGATACGCAGTATTTT.